This TCR beta chain was observed in a study of blood T cell repertoires in COVID-19 (TCRdb year 2020). For the study in its entirety: Collaborator samples came from the United States, Italy and Spain and covered acute and convalescent phases of COVID-19. The material from the prospective study consisted of cDNA or gDNA derived from T cells, B-cell-depleted T cells, or PBMCs. Subjects who had been exposed to COVID-19, were actively infected with it, or had recovered from it provided the deeply sampled blood TCRbeta repertoires that made up the dataset. The repertoires were released in a freely available public database meant as a resource for research on the immune response to SARS-CoV-2. Samples came from the ongoing ImmuneRACE study (first 160 participants) plus 1,254 subjects from 6 global collaborators. Sample metadata almost always included a de-identified subject ID, COVID-19 status, age in years and sex. Where available, HLA class I and class II types were taken from metadata supplied by the sample provider and were not determined by assay-based typing. Overall study outcomes, separate from this receptor: The amount of clinical and demographic metadata varied by source and participant and was provided uncurated.

TCRbeta CDR3 regions were amplified from genomic DNA by means of the immunoSEQ Assay, a bias-controlled multiplex PCR. The authors processed their data as follows. Nucleated cell counts per sample were estimated from amplification of reference gene primers within the assay. To quantify the absolute abundance of each unique TCRbeta CDR3 rearrangement, sequence reads were collapsed and filtered. For each sample, productive Simpson clonality was calculated as the square root of Simpson's diversity index over productive rearrangements. This is the immuneACCESS table as TCRdb keeps it, with only in-frame sequences that have V and J called. A part of the clones is gone; compared with another copy, unresolved V genes explain less than half, and the rest is unexplained. The V and J calls and the clone size are those of that table, but D and trimming were determined from the DNA. This sample comprises about 160,000 clones, approximately 90% of them detected only once. The biggest ten clones account for 3.9% of the sample.

Samples from volunteer blood donors who had recovered from COVID-19 were contributed by a second Seattle source. The collaborating institutions used their own protocols to collect whole blood in K2EDTA tubes. For TCRbeta analysis, collaborators shipped samples in one of three forms: frozen whole blood, isolated PBMCs, or DNA extracted from either of those sample types. The CDR3 sequence holds 15 residues, the cysteine and phenylalanine included. This entry keeps only the CDR3 DNA: 45 bases, framed from base 1. The germline V gene (reference sequence) supplies CDR1 LGHDT and CDR2 YNNKEL. Ends trimmed: V by 0 bases, J by 5 bases; bases unmatched to a gene: 3. To note about this clone: The clone's antigen remains unknown. No clone much larger than this one lies a single base away; base qualities are absent.

This TCR came from a woman aged 55-70 years who had recovered from COVID-19. The sequenced material came from peripheral blood. This chain joins TRBV3-1 (or the pseudogene TRBV3-2) to TRBJ2-5, and TRBD2 aligns with 10 junction nucleotides. The CDR3 reads CASSQDRAGGETQYF. The DNA reads TGTGCCAGCAGCCAAGATCGAGCGGGGGGGGAGACCCAGTACTTC.